These 23 T cell receptor beta chains originate from one sample sequenced in a study of early T cells in non-severe SARS-CoV-2 infection. TCRdb fed the 5' RACE reads into MiXCR, producing one record per CDR3 protein. The table records roughly 86,000 distinct CDR3 sequences, 5.5% to 7.5% of them present only once. Sequencing was performed on whole blood. The receptors come from an adult who was a healthcare worker with PCR-confirmed SARS-CoV-2 infection or an uninfected control (not recorded which).

This clonotype was detected a few times. The rearrangement uses TRBV7-9 and TRBJ2-7; 7 bases align to TRBD1. The CDR3 sequence is 14 residues long. The trim removed 5 bases at V and 2 bases at J, leaving 6 bases unmatched. The germline CDR1 and CDR2 sequences are SEHNR and FQNEAQ (reference sequence). CDR3 loop: CASSPSTGTYEQYF. As DNA, the CDR3 is TGTGCCAGCAGCCCGTCGACAGGGACCTACGAGCAGTACTTC.

This clonotype appeared many times. The V call is TRBV12-3 or TRBV12-4, the J call TRBJ2-7; D not resolved. V was shortened by 7 bases and J by 4 bases, with 20 bases between the two germline ends. The CDR3 has 15 amino acids. CDR3 in DNA: TGTGCCAGCACCCCGGACGAGAACGCCCTTTACGAGCAGTACTTC. Translation: CASTPDENALYEQYF.

This clonotype was detected many times. This chain connects TRBV10-2 to TRBJ2-2; D gene ambiguous. The CDR3 is 14 residues long. The V end was cut by 5 bases, the J end by 2 bases, with 9 bases between. Germline V gene lookup returns CDR1 WSHSY and CDR2 SAAADI. CDR3 loop: CASSLGSNTGELFF. The CDR3 nucleotides are TGCGCCAGCAGTCTGGGGTCCAACACCGGGGAGCTGTTTTTT.

This clonotype showed up many times. The chain recombines TRBV11-2 with TRBJ1-1; D gene unclear. Trimming stripped 0 bases from V and 7 bases from J, with 15 bases between. This CDR3 spans 15 amino acids. Germline-derived CDR1 and CDR2 are SGHAT and FQNNGV. CDR3: CASSLDTGSNYEAFF. In nucleotides, the CDR3 is TGTGCCAGCAGCTTAGATACTGGCAGCAACTATGAAGCTTTCTTT.

This clonotype appeared many times. V is TRBV20-1 and J is TRBJ2-7, with 9 bases identical to TRBD2. CDR1 and CDR2 from the germline V gene are DFQATT and SNEGSKA (reference sequence). The CDR3 consists of 16 residues. The trim removed 3 bases at V and 0 bases at J, leaving 9 bases unmatched. The CDR3 reads CSASHAGGPVSYEQYF. The CDR3 DNA is TGCAGTGCTAGTCATGCGGGGGGGCCCGTCTCCTACGAGCAGTACTTC.

This clonotype was seen at least ten times. The rearrangement uses TRBV6-5 and TRBJ1-1; D uncertain. This CDR3 region has 14 residues. The V gene's germline CDR1 is MNHEY and CDR2 SVGAGI. V was trimmed by 5 bases and J by 0 bases, leaving 10 bases between them. This CDR3 is CASSLHTMNTEAFF. The CDR3 DNA reads as TGTGCCAGCAGTCTACACACGATGAACACTGAAGCTTTCTTT.

The V call is TRBV6-2 or TRBV6-3, the J call TRBJ1-5; 8 nucleotides line up with TRBD1. This CDR3 has 14 residues. V was clipped by 2 bases and J by 5 bases; unmatched bases: 2. The V gene's germline CDR1 is MNHEY and CDR2 SVGEGT. The CDR3 sequence: CASSYRQGYQPQHF. As DNA, the CDR3 is TGTGCCAGCAGTTACCGACAGGGGTATCAGCCCCAGCATTTT.

This clonotype was seen ten or more times. V and J are TRBV28 and TRBJ1-2; TRBD1 aligns across 11 bases. The ends lost 5 bases at V and 7 bases at J; junction bases unmatched: 9. The CDR3 is made up of 15 amino acids. The V gene's germline CDR1 is MDHEN and CDR2 SYDVKM. CDR3 amino acids: CASSPPPGQGGGYTF. The CDR3 DNA is TGTGCCAGCAGTCCTCCCCCGGGACAGGGGGGTGGCTACACCTTC.

This clonotype was recorded many times. The chain recombines TRBV20-1 with TRBJ2-3; tentative D call: TRBD1 (6 bases). The CDR3 has 15 amino acids. Germline loops: CDR1 DFQATT, CDR2 SNEGSKA (reference sequence). Trimming stripped 0 bases from V and 1 base from J, with 11 bases between. This CDR3 reads CSARDTGHRTDTQYF. The CDR3, as DNA: TGCAGTGCTAGAGACACAGGGCACCGCACAGATACGCAGTATTTT.

The chain carries TRBV20-1 and TRBJ2-2; TRBD1 agrees at 9 bases. CDR1 and CDR2 (germline): DFQATT, SNEGSKA (reference sequence). The ends lost 0 bases at V and 5 bases at J; junction bases unmatched: 13. The CDR3 runs to 18 residues. For the CDR3, the DNA is TGCAGTGCTAGAGATATCGGACAGGGGCGATCGGTAACCGGGGAGCTGTTTTTT. It yields the protein CSARDIGQGRSVTGELFF.

This clonotype was detected only a few times. The V call is TRBV7-9, the J call TRBJ1-1; 10 positions match TRBD1. The V segment lost 5 bases and the J segment 5 bases; nucleotides outside the gene matches: 8. Germline V gene lookup returns CDR1 SEHNR and CDR2 FQNEAQ (reference sequence). The CDR3 has 15 residues. DNA for the CDR3: TGTGCCAGCAGCCATAGGGACAGGGGAAGGACTGAAGCTTTCTTT. As protein: CASSHRDRGRTEAFF.

The rearrangement links TRBV29-1 to TRBJ2-7, with 8 bases identical to TRBD1. CDR1 and CDR2 (germline): SQVTM, ANQGSEA. CDR3 length: 13 amino acids. The V and J ends lost 4 bases and 4 bases, in that order; junction bases with no gene match: 6. In nucleotides, the CDR3 is TGCAGCGTTGCGAGGACAGGGATGTACGAGCAGTACTTC. It encodes CSVARTGMYEQYF.

There are a few counts of this clonotype. The rearrangement joins TRBV5-1 to TRBJ2-2, with 8 bases fitting TRBD2. The CDR3 is made up of 16 amino acids. With 5 bases clipped from V and 0 bases from J, the junction kept 6 bases outside the gene matches. Germline CDR1 reads SGHRS; CDR2 reads YFSETQ. The CDR3: CASRQPGLANTGELFF. DNA of the CDR3: TGCGCCAGCAGACAACCGGGACTAGCGAACACCGGGGAGCTGTTTTTT.

This clonotype was seen at least ten times. The V call is TRBV20-1, the J call TRBJ1-5; D may be TRBD1 (6 bases). The germline V gene has CDR1 DFQATT and CDR2 SNEGSKA (reference sequence). The CDR3 is made up of 16 amino acids. Trimming removed 2 bases at V and 0 bases at J, with 14 bases between. CDR3 in amino acids: CSARTTGQNSNQPQHF. As DNA, the CDR3 is TGCAGTGCTAGAACAACGGGACAAAATAGCAATCAGCCCCAGCATTTT.

The chain links TRBV19 to TRBJ2-6; 9 bases line up with TRBD1. V trimming: 6 bases; J trimming: 4 bases; junction bases outside the gene matches: 13. The CDR3 has 18 residues. CDR1 LNHDA and CDR2 SQIVND come from the germline V gene (reference sequence). Here the CDR3 reads CASRGLDRGTQGANVLTF. As DNA, the CDR3 is TGTGCCAGTAGAGGCCTGGACAGGGGAACGCAAGGGGCCAACGTCCTGACTTTC.

This clonotype was observed many times. The chain is built from TRBV4-3 and TRBJ1-2; TRBD1 might be the D (5 bases). CDR1 is LGHNA, CDR2 YSLEER, per germline. V was clipped by 3 bases and J by 7 bases, with 15 bases between them. This CDR3 is built from 14 residues. CDR3 sequence (DNA): TGCGCCAGCAGCCAGGTGACAGTTTTTTCTGGCTACACCTTC. Residues: CASSQVTVFSGYTF.

In this sample, this clonotype turned up many times. V gene TRBV9 combines with J gene TRBJ1-2, with 8 bases fitting TRBD1. CDR1 is SGDLS and CDR2 is YYNGEE in the germline V gene. The CDR3 is 14 amino acids. The V gene end was trimmed by 7 bases and the J gene end by 6 bases; junction bases not matched to a gene: 11. CDR3: CASSGAGGVDGYTF. The CDR3 coding sequence is TGTGCCAGCTCTGGTGCAGGGGGCGTAGATGGCTACACCTTC.

Many counts were recorded for this clonotype. This chain connects TRBV7-9 to TRBJ2-7, with D possibly being TRBD2 (6 bases). CDR3 length: 13 amino acids. Germline V gene lookup returns CDR1 SEHNR and CDR2 FQNEAQ (reference sequence). The V gene lost 8 bases and the J gene lost 0 bases, with 11 bases spanning the gap. CDR3 residues: CASYGGSSYEQYF. The CDR3 coding sequence is TGTGCCAGCTACGGGGGAAGCTCCTACGAGCAGTACTTC. Drawing the rest from reference TRBV7-9 and TRBJ2-7, the complete variable domain is DTGVSQNPRHKITKRGQNVTFRCDPISEHNRLYWYRQTLGQGPEFLTYFQNEAQLEKSRLLSDRFSAERPKGSFSTLEIQRTEQGDSAMYLCASYGGSSYEQYFGPGTRLTVT.

This chain links TRBV11-2 with TRBJ2-5, with D perhaps given as TRBD1 or TRBD2 (5 bases each). V was trimmed by 1 base and J by 4 bases, leaving 10 bases between them. This CDR3 is 14 amino acids long. Germline values: CDR1 SGHAT, CDR2 FQNNGV. The CDR3: CASSLGGIRETQYF. CDR3 nucleotides: TGTGCCAGCAGCTTAGGGGGGATCCGAGAGACCCAGTACTTC.

Ten or more counts support this clonotype. The genes are TRBV10-3 and TRBJ2-3, with 7 positions matching TRBD2. CDR1 ENHRY and CDR2 SYGVKD come from the germline V gene. This CDR3 has 15 residues. The V gene end was trimmed by 3 bases and the J gene end by 2 bases; junction bases not matched to a gene: 5. The CDR3 bases are TGTGCCATCAGTGACAAGCGGGGTTCCACAGATACGCAGTATTTT. Encoded protein: CAISDKRGSTDTQYF.

This clonotype was observed many times. The chain uses TRBV27 and TRBJ1-2; 11 bases align to TRBD1. The ends lost 5 bases at V and 3 bases at J; junction bases unmatched: 5. The germline V gene has CDR1 MNHEY and CDR2 SMNVEV (reference sequence). The CDR3 is 15 amino acids. In nucleotides, the CDR3 is TGTGCCAGCAGTCCCGGGACAGGGGGATACTATGGCTACACCTTC. It is translated as CASSPGTGGYYGYTF.

This clonotype occurred many times. V and J are TRBV29-1 and TRBJ2-7; TRBD2 agrees at 12 bases. The length of the CDR3 is 15 residues. J gave up 7 bases and V 0 bases, and 7 bases lay outside the gene matches. Germline CDR1 reads SQVTM; CDR2 reads ANQGSEA. This CDR3 reads CSVEDTSGGPGEQYF. The DNA for the CDR3 is TGCAGCGTTGAAGATACTAGCGGGGGGCCAGGGGAGCAGTACTTC.

This clonotype has only a few counts. The gene calls are TRBV18 and TRBJ2-1; 14 nucleotides align to TRBD2. V lost 3 bases, J lost 8 bases, and 6 bases stayed unmatched. CDR1 is KGHSH and CDR2 is LQKENI in the germline V gene. The CDR3 covers 16 residues. CDR3 in amino acids: CASSPPGLAGVYEQFF. CDR3 sequence (DNA): TGTGCCAGCTCACCCCCGGGACTAGCGGGGGTATATGAGCAGTTCTTC.